A few counts support the clone carrying this T cell receptor beta chain. Its matching antigen is unknown. MiXCR, run by TCRdb on the RT-PCR reads, gives a single entry per CDR3 protein. The repertoire holds around 570,000 distinct CDR3 sequences, with 11% as singletons. The data stem from a study of response to subunit inactivated influenza vaccine. The CDR3 is made up of 15 amino acids. V lost 3 bases and J 6 bases, leaving 18 bases between the germline ends. Germline CDR1 is MNHEY and CDR2 is SVGAGI. Notes on the study in general: Researchers suggested that each seasonal influenza vaccination recruits few new T cells.

This sample was shared with a second study, whose subject was T cells expressing NK-cell markers. As that report states: TCR beta cDNA was generated via 5'RACE template switching incorporating UMIs. The TCR beta repertoires originated in sorted CD3+CD56+NKG2C+, CD3+CD56+NKG2C- and CD3+CD56-NKG2C+ T cells. In several donors, dominant clonotypes made up roughly 28.3-65% of CD3+CD56-NKG2C+ cells.

The sequences come from PBMCs from blood, collected on the day of vaccination. The chain is built from TRBV6-5 and TRBJ2-7; D remains unclear. This sequence was found in a man aged 50-59 years who received an inactivated influenza vaccine. The CDR3 loop reads CASSYRVAAVLEQYF. Written as DNA, the CDR3 is TGTGCCAGCAGTTATAGGGTGGCGGCGGTGCTCGAGCAGTACTTC.